This T cell receptor beta chain was captured in a study of human T cells and chemical hapten exposure. Looked up from germline, CDR1 is SGHDN and CDR2 is FVKESK. Trimming removed 4 bases from V and 8 bases from J; junction bases left unmatched: 9. CDR3 length equals 15 residues. It was unfractionated whole blood from which total RNA was extracted. This clonotype was seen at least ten times. The library gave individual cDNA molecules unique molecular identifiers. TCRdb independently ran MiXCR on the reads; one entry per CDR3 protein. The data show 100,000 to 150,000 distinct CDR3 sequences, with roughly 8.5% seen just once and just over 1.4% held by the top ten.

The rearrangement uses TRBV14 and TRBJ1-4, with 8 bases matching TRBD1. The receptor's source is a human donor in good health. Some clones in this sample may be carry-over from other donors' samples. Sequenced: whole blood. This CDR3 is CASSPFGTGGEKLFF. In DNA, the CDR3 is TGTGCCAGCAGCCCATTCGGGACAGGTGGAGAAAAACTGTTTTTT.